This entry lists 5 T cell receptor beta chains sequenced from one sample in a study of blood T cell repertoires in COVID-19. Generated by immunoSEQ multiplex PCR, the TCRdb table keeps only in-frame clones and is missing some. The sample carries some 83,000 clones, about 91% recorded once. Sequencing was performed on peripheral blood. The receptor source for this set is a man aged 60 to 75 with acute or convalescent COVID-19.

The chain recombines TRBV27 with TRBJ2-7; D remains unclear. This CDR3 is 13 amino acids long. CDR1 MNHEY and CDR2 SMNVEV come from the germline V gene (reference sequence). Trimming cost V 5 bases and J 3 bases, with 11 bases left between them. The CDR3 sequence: CASSNAAIYEQYF. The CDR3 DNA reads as TGTGCCAGCAGTAACGCAGCGATCTACGAGCAGTACTTC.

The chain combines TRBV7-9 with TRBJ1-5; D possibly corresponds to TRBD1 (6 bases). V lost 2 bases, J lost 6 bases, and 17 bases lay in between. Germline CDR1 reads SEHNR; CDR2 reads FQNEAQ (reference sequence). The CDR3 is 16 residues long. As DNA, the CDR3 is TGTGCCAGCAGCTTACAGCTGACAGGTGGAATTCAGCCCCAGCATTTT. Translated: CASSLQLTGGIQPQHF. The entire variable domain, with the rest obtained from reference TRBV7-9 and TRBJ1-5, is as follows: DTGVSQNPRHKITKRGQNVTFRCDPISEHNRLYWYRQTLGQGPEFLTYFQNEAQLEKSRLLSDRFSAERPKGSFSTLEIQRTEQGDSAMYLCASSLQLTGGIQPQHFGDGTRLSIL.

CDR3 sequence: CASSLGRAGNQPQHF. In nucleotides, the CDR3 is TGTGCCAGCAGCTTAGGGAGGGCGGGTAATCAGCCCCAGCATTTT. The V gene is TRBV7-8, the J gene TRBJ1-5, with D unresolved. The V gene's germline CDR1 is SGHVS and CDR2 FQNEAQ. The CDR3 contains 15 residues. V was trimmed by 1 base and J by 4 bases, leaving 11 bases between them.

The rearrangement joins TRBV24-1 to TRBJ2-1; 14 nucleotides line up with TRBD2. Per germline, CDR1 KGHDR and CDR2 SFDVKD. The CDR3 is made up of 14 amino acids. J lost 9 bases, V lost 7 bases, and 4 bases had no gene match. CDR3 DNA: TGTGCCACCAGGGGACTAGCGGGAGCAGGTGAGCAGTTCTTC. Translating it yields CATRGLAGAGEQFF.

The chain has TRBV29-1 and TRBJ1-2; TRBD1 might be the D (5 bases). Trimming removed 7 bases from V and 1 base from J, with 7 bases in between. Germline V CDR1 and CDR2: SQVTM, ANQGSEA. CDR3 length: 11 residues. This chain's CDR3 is CSATDNYGYTF. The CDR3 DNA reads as TGCAGCGCGACAGATAACTATGGCTACACCTTC. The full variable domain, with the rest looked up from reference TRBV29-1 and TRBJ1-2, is SAVISQKPSRDICQRGTSLTIQCQVDSQVTMMFWYRQQPGQSLTLIATANQGSEATYESGFVIDKFPISRPNLTFSTLTVSNMSPEDSSIYLCSATDNYGYTFGSGTRLTVV.